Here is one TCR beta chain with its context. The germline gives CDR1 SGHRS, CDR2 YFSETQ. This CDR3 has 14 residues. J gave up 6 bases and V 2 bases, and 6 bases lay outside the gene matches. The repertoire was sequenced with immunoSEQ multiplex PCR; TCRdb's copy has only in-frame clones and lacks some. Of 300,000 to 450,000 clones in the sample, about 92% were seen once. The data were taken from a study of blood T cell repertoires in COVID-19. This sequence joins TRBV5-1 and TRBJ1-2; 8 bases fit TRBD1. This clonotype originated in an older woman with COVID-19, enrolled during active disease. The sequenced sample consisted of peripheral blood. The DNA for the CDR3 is TGCGCCAGCAGCTTCCTGGACAGGGTCGATGGCTACACCTTC. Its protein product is CASSFLDRVDGYTF. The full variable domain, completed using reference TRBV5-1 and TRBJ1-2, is KAGVTQTPRYLIKTRGQQVTLSCSPISGHRSVSWYQQTPGQGLQFLFEYFSETQRNKGNFPGRFSGRQFSNSRSEMNVSTLELGDSALYLCASSFLDRVDGYTFGSGTRLTVV.